Listed here are 14 T cell receptor beta chains from one sample, sequenced in a study of cytomegalovirus exposure and HLA in healthy donors. This PCR relied on a set of 60 Vbeta primers and 13 Jbeta primers. The protocol was immunoSEQ multiplex PCR, while the TCRdb copy is restricted to in-frame clones and leaves out a portion. Of 95,000 to 100,000 clones listed, about 80% were seen once; the top ten hold roughly 2%. Sequenced material: PBMCs. These receptors were taken from a man aged 35 to 55 in good health and CMV-seronegative.

This chain connects TRBV5-8 to TRBJ1-1, with no clear D. Trimming took off 2 bases at V and 4 bases at J, with 6 bases between the two ends. The CDR3 covers 12 residues. In germline, CDR1 is SGHTS, CDR2 YDEGEE. The CDR3 nucleotides read TGTGCCAGCAGCTTCCGGGGCACTGAAGCTTTCTTT. Its protein product is CASSFRGTEAFF.

The rearrangement uses TRBV19 and TRBJ2-2; 8 bases fit TRBD2. Germline CDR1 is LNHDA and CDR2 is SQIVND (reference sequence). The CDR3 runs 16 residues. J gave up 7 bases and V 4 bases, and 11 bases lay outside the gene matches. CDR3: CASSTTGLVRVGELFF. Here the CDR3 DNA reads TGTGCCAGTAGTACGACGGGACTAGTGAGGGTCGGGGAGCTGTTTTTT.

This clone was observed a single time. CDR3 nucleotides: TGCAGCGTTGTTGAGAGAAACACCATATATTTT. This codes for CSVVERNTIYF. The rearrangement links TRBV29-1 to TRBJ1-3; D gene ambiguous. Germline values: CDR1 SQVTM, CDR2 ANQGSEA. V was cut by 4 bases and J by 5 bases, with 6 bases left in between. The CDR3 has 11 residues.

About this clone: Since the CDR3 does not end with the conserved phenylalanine or tryptophan, this likely comes from a read error. The V and J genes are TRBV7-3 and TRBJ2-2; D uncertain. Germline CDR1 is SGHTA and CDR2 is FQGTGA. The CDR3 is 13 residues long. Trimming took 4 bases from V and 8 from J, leaving 11 bases between them. The CDR3 sequence is CASSSALPGELFS. As DNA, the CDR3 is TGTGCCAGCAGCTCGGCTCTACCGGGGGAGCTGTTTTCT.

The chain combines TRBV23-1 with TRBJ1-1; TRBD1 matches at 8 bases. TRBV23-1 is annotated as an ORF whose role is uncertain. The CDR3 runs to 14 residues. V trimming: 2 bases; J trimming: 5 bases; junction bases outside the gene matches: 4. The CDR3 sequence: CASSQGRGQTEAFF. CDR3 DNA sequence: TGCGCCAGCAGTCAAGGCAGGGGGCAGACTGAAGCTTTCTTT.

V usage is TRBV5-1 and J usage is TRBJ1-1; no clear D gene. Germline V gene lookup returns CDR1 SGHRS and CDR2 YFSETQ. The CDR3 sequence is 12 residues long. V was cut by 4 bases and J by 1 base, with 5 bases left in between. The CDR3 region has the DNA TGCGCCAGCAGCGCCAGGAACACTGAAGCTTTCTTT. It is translated as CASSARNTEAFF.

This chain joins TRBV6-1 and TRBJ2-7; TRBD2 agrees at 7 bases. The V and J ends lost 6 bases and 1 base, in that order; junction bases with no gene match: 9. Germline lookup yields CDR1 MNHNS and CDR2 SASEGT. The CDR3 is 15 amino acids. The CDR3 is CASRPPGGPSYEQYF. The CDR3 DNA reads TGTGCCAGCAGACCTCCGGGAGGTCCTTCCTACGAGCAGTACTTC.

V and J are TRBV5-4 and TRBJ2-5; D unresolved. The CDR3 has 12 amino acids. Germline V gene sequence: CDR1 SGHNT, CDR2 YYREEE (reference sequence). V dropped 4 bases and J dropped 2 bases, with 6 bases sitting between them. The CDR3 spells CASSVPQETQYF. The CDR3 DNA follows: TGTGCCAGCAGCGTTCCACAAGAGACCCAGTACTTC.

V gene TRBV9 combines with J gene TRBJ2-6, with D possibly being TRBD2 (6 bases). V was clipped by 3 bases and J by 1 base, with 17 bases between them. CDR1 and CDR2 from the germline V gene are SGDLS and YYNGEE. The CDR3 runs to 18 residues. The DNA for the CDR3 is TGTGCCAGCAGCGCCTCGGGACTCCGGGGGTCTGGGGCCAACGTCCTGACTTTC. Protein sequence: CASSASGLRGSGANVLTF.

This chain uses TRBV4-3 with TRBJ2-4; 11 bases match TRBD1. J lost 6 bases, V lost 4 bases, and 2 bases had no gene match. The CDR3 sequence is 14 residues long. Germline V gene data show CDR1 as LGHNA and CDR2 as YSLEER. The CDR3 DNA reads TGCGCCAGCAGCCCAGGACAGGGGGCAAACATTCAGTACTTC. As protein: CASSPGQGANIQYF.

The genes are TRBV7-9 and TRBJ1-6; D is perhaps TRBD1 (6 bases). Trimming removed 0 bases at V and 10 bases at J, with 13 bases between. This CDR3 comprises 15 residues. Germline loops: CDR1 SEHNR, CDR2 FQNEAQ (reference sequence). CDR3 sequence (DNA): TGTGCCAGCAGCTTAGCGTCAGGGGCTTTCTCACCCCTCCACTTT. Translated, it gives CASSLASGAFSPLHF.

This clone was found a few times. The genes are TRBV28 and TRBJ1-5; D call uncertain. This CDR3 has 13 residues. V was trimmed by 9 bases and J by 2 bases, leaving 11 bases between them. The V gene's germline CDR1 is MDHEN and CDR2 SYDVKM. The CDR3: CASTSRGNQPQHF. In DNA, the CDR3 is TGTGCCAGTACCTCGAGAGGCAATCAGCCCCAGCATTTT. Based on the CDR3 plus reference TRBV28 and TRBJ1-5, the full variable domain is DVKVTQSSRYLVKRTGEKVFLECVQDMDHENMFWYRQDPGLGLRLIYFSYDVKMKEKGDIPEGYSVSREKKERFSLILESASTNQTSMYLCASTSRGNQPQHFGDGTRLSIL.

This clone is a singleton in its sample. V is TRBV28 and J is TRBJ1-1, with D unresolved. V lost 10 bases and J 6 bases, leaving 15 bases between the germline ends. The CDR3 consists of 12 residues. CDR1 MDHEN and CDR2 SYDVKM come from the germline V gene. This CDR3 is CAKRWGRAEAFF. The CDR3 DNA reads as TGTGCCAAGCGGTGGGGAAGGGCTGAAGCTTTCTTT. Combining the CDR3 with reference TRBV28 and TRBJ1-1 gives the whole variable domain DVKVTQSSRYLVKRTGEKVFLECVQDMDHENMFWYRQDPGLGLRLIYFSYDVKMKEKGDIPEGYSVSREKKERFSLILESASTNQTSMYLCAKRWGRAEAFFGQGTRLTVV.

V gene TRBV6-5 combines with J gene TRBJ2-3, with 10 bases aligning to TRBD2. The germline V gene has CDR1 MNHEY and CDR2 SVGAGI. The CDR3 covers 15 residues. V trimming: 2 bases; J trimming: 2 bases; junction bases outside the gene matches: 1. The CDR3 loop is CASSYSGRDTDTQYF. CDR3 DNA: TGTGCCAGCAGTTACAGCGGGAGGGACACAGATACGCAGTATTTT.